Reported below is one T cell receptor (beta chain). The clone's antigen remains unknown. Per-nucleotide qualities are absent, and no much larger clonotype sits a single base away. The entry originates in a study of CD8+ T cells in alopecia areata (dated by TCRdb to 2016 to 2019). At the level of the whole study: The treated patients took part in an open-label pilot trial in which moderate-to-severe alopecia areata was treated with oral tofacitinib at 5 to 10 mg twice daily. Tofacitinib was given for 6 to 18 months, followed by 6 months of follow-up off drug to assess delayed response and recurrence. High-throughput TCRbeta sequencing was used to examine T cell clonal expansion in alopecia areata in both the C3H/HeJ mouse model and human patients. Human TCRbeta sequencing covered scalp tissue and sorted CD4+ and CD8+ peripheral blood T cells from patchy and totalis/universalis alopecia areata patients and healthy controls. Biopsies were taken from tofacitinib-treated patients at baseline and at 4 and 24 weeks of treatment, and a later scalp biopsy was taken in several of the tofacitinib-treated patients. Clonality in the scalp was compared among normal scalp (n=4), patchy alopecia areata scalp (n=8), and alopecia totalis/universalis scalp (n=8). RNA was obtained with the PAXgene miRNA kit for fixed scalp, the miRNeasy kit for PBMCs, and the RNeasy kit for mouse skin. TCRbeta CDR3 regions were amplified by immunoSEQ multiplex PCR with 35 Vbeta forward and 13 Jbeta reverse primers.

The intended sense of this specimen's time point label: baseline before oral tofacitinib. From alopecia areata patients, peripheral blood was collected along with lesional scalp punch biopsies. PBMCs were isolated by density centrifugation and stained for CD3, CD4 and CD8, after which CD4+ and CD8+ T cells were sorted on a FACSAria. Looking up the germline V gene yields CDR1 SGHDN and CDR2 FVKESK. Including cysteine and phenylalanine, the CDR3 has 14 amino acids. Only the CDR3 region is kept as DNA, spanning 42 bases read in frame from base 1. V trim: 3 bases; J trim: 5 bases; unmatched bases: 4. The paper's findings and limits, for the study overall: Unlike mouse skin, which is dominated by gammadelta T cells, normal human skin has resident alphabeta T cells that are also sequenced, and this complicates analysis of the scalp TCR repertoire. Shared TCR sequences between patients were less evident than in mice, which may be partly attributable to HLA diversity in the patient population. Compared with normal scalp, lesional scalp, particularly in alopecia totalis/universalis, had higher clonality and more expanded CD8+ clones, which suggests antigenic drive.

The protocol used for the library was the immunoSEQ multiplex PCR assay. RNA was extracted from all samples and reverse transcribed into cDNA as template for TCR sequencing. First-strand cDNA was synthesized with SuperScript III using a 2:1 mix of oligo-dT and random hexamers. Amplification bias was assessed with a synthetic immune receptor repertoire, and residual bias was removed computationally. The authors processed their data as follows. After raw reads were preprocessed to remove errors, the CDR3 was defined following IMGT conventions as running from the conserved cysteine to phenylalanine. Clonality was computed by normalizing Shannon entropy by log2 of the number of productive unique TCRs and subtracting the result from 1. Whether each scalp clone was CD4 or CD8 was inferred by checking scalp TCRbeta sequences against the CD4 and CD8 repertoires from sorted blood. As stored in TCRdb, this immuneACCESS dataset retains in-frame rearrangements with V and J assigned. A fraction of the clones does not appear; measured against another copy, unresolved V genes explain less than half of the discrepancy, and the remainder lacks a known reason. That table supplies the V and J calls and clone size; D and trimming were determined from the DNA. The sample includes roughly 130,000 clones, with approximately 58% observed a single time. Clones ranked in the top ten supply roughly 4.3% of the sample.

Recombination linked TRBV14 to TRBJ2-3; TRBD1 aligns with 8 central bases. Source: CD4+ T cells sorted from blood, taken at week 0. This TCR was sampled from a human donor with alopecia areata. The CDR3 region reads CASSHRQGKDTQYF. The sequenced DNA: TGTGCCAGCAGCCACCGACAGGGGAAAGATACGCAGTATTTT.